This T cell receptor (beta chain) was documented in a study of early T cells in non-severe SARS-CoV-2 infection. The overall study: Unpaired chains resulted from sequencing bulk RNA of unsorted whole blood. Study-level points and caveats: Matches to VDJdb favored anti-spike CD8 responses and missed private and CD4 specificities.

The CDR3 spans 13 residues. The V and J ends lost 2 bases and 6 bases respectively, with 12 bases between them. CDR1 is GTSNPN, CDR2 SVGIG, per germline (reference sequence). The sample holds a few counts of this clonotype. The antigen is not known. Individual cDNA molecules were tagged with unique molecular identifiers, the study reported. A single record per CDR3 protein comes from TCRdb applying MiXCR to the 5' RACE reads. The top ten clones hold about 7.8% of a sample with over 35,000 distinct CDR3 sequences, about 5.9% of them seen once. The rearrangement links TRBV30 to TRBJ2-3, with a possible D match to TRBD2 (6 bases). The sequence derives from an adult who was a healthcare worker with PCR-confirmed SARS-CoV-2 infection or an uninfected control (not recorded which). This sample comprised whole blood, obtained at baseline. The CDR3 spells CAWSTRRGDTQYF. The CDR3 DNA follows: TGTGCCTGGAGTACCCGTCGGGGGGATACGCAGTATTTT.